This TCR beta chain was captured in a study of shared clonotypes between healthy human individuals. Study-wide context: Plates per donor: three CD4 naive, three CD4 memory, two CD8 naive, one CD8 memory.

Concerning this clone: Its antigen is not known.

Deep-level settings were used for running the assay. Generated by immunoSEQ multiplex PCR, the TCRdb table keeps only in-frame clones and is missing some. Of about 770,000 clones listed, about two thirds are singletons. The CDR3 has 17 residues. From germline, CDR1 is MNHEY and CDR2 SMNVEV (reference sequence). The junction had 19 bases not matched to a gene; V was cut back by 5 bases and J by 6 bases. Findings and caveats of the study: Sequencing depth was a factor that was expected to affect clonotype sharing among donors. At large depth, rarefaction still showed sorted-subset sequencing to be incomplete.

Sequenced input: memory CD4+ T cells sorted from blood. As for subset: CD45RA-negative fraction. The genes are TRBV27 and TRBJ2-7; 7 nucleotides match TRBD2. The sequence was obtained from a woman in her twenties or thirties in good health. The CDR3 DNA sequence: TGTGCCAGCAGTCACTACACCCGTGCTAGCGGCAGAGTCGAGCAGTACTTC. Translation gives CASSHYTRASGRVEQYF.